Sequencing of this T cell receptor (beta chain) was carried out in a study of control samples from healthy donors and cancer patients. The germline V gene encodes CDR1 SGDLS and CDR2 YYNGEE. V was clipped by 0 bases and J by 0 bases; unmatched bases: 6. This CDR3 is 19 amino acids long. Only in-frame clones appear in the TCRdb table, and some are missing; sequencing was by immunoSEQ multiplex PCR. The table lists 140,000 to 150,000 clones, 89% of them singletons. The chain is built from TRBV9 and TRBJ2-3; TRBD2 matches 14 bases. This clonotype was sampled from a man aged 25-45 years in good health. The sequencing sample was made of blood. CDR3: CASSVEGTSGRASTDTQYF. CDR3 DNA: TGTGCCAGCAGCGTAGAAGGGACTAGCGGGAGAGCTAGCACAGATACGCAGTATTTT.